Described below is a single T cell receptor (beta chain) sequence and its context. This record belongs to a study of blood T cell repertoires in COVID-19. For the study at large: The United States, Italy and Spain supplied acute and convalescent COVID-19 samples. PBMCs, B-cell-depleted T cells, or T cells provided the cDNA or gDNA that made up the material.

Original methodology: Researchers report that nucleated cell counts were estimated from reference gene primer amplification. TCRdb's copy holds only in-frame clones and misses some; the assay was immunoSEQ multiplex PCR. That table gives V, J and clone size, and the DNA gave D and trimming. The sample has 200,000 to 250,000 clones, roughly 87% seen once. V trimming: 5 bases; J trimming: 6 bases; junction bases outside the gene matches: 4. The CDR3 consists of 13 residues. CDR1 SEHNR and CDR2 FQNEAQ come from the germline V gene (reference sequence). The chain couples TRBV7-9 to TRBJ1-5; TRBD1 matches at 7 bases. The sequence came from a man aged 35 to 55 with active or convalescent COVID-19. The sequencing sample was made of peripheral blood. As DNA, the CDR3 is TGTGCCAGCAGCACAGACAGGGCTCAGCCCCAGCATTTT. Its protein is CASSTDRAQPQHF.